This TCR beta chain is from a study of blood T cell repertoires in COVID-19. Study overall: Specimens from acute and convalescent COVID-19 originated in the United States, Italy and Spain.

Profiling relied on immunoSEQ multiplex PCR, and the TCRdb table lists in-frame clones only, not all of them. The sample holds 250,000 to 400,000 clones, around 90% seen once. The sequence derives from a man aged 50 or older with active or convalescent COVID-19. The specimen sequenced was peripheral blood.

The CDR3 reads CASSFRTSGELFF. The CDR3 DNA reads TGTGCCAGCAGTTTTAGGACTTCCGGGGAGCTGTTTTTT. This chain uses TRBV28 with TRBJ2-2; the D gene is possibly TRBD2 (5 bases). Trimming pared 3 bases from V and 6 bases from J, leaving 8 bases between. CDR3 length: 13 amino acids. Germline CDR1 and CDR2: MDHEN and SYDVKM.